This TCR beta chain was retrieved from a study of response to subunit inactivated influenza vaccine (dated by TCRdb to 2017 to 2018). Study-level background: Deep quantitative profiling of the T cell receptor repertoire was used in the study to follow responses to a trivalent subunit inactivated influenza vaccine.

With respect to this clonotype: Its antigen specificity is not known. One end of the junction is discordant with germline, which a read error may explain.

From its cysteine to its phenylalanine, the CDR3 spans 14 amino acids. This entry keeps only the CDR3 DNA: 42 bases, framed from base 1. CDR1 is given as SSHAT and CDR2 as FNYEAQ, both from the germline V gene (reference sequence). Libraries were prepared through RT-PCR. For sequencing, an Illumina HiSeq 2500 was employed. TCRdb's own reprocessing of the public reads used fastp at Q25 and MiXCR and kept productive beta chains. All rows with the same CDR3 protein become a single entry with the most common DNA and genes. Here the sample has about 780,000 distinct CDR3 sequences; less than 20% occur a single time. 11% of the sample comes from the top ten. Study-wide conclusions, independent of this receptor: The authors proposed that each seasonal influenza vaccination may bring in only a limited number of new T cells.

The receptor was derived from a man aged 45-65 years who received an inactivated influenza vaccine. Donor details come from another sample of the same person, matched by shared clones. This receptor chain uses TRBV7-7 and TRBJ2-1, and TRBD1 matches 10 of the central bases. The sequenced sample was PBMCs from blood, obtained about 5 days after vaccination. The DNA sequence is as follows: TGTGCTAGCAGCTCGGGACAGGGGTCCAATGAGCAGTTCTTC. The resulting protein is CASSSGQGSNEQFF. The CDR3 plus the reference TRBV7-7 and TRBJ2-1 genes for the other parts give the full variable domain: GAGVSQSPRYKVTKRGQDVTLRCDPISSHATLYWYQQALGQGPEFLTYFNYEAQPDKSGLPSDRFSAERPEGSISTLTIQRTEQRDSAMYRCASSSGQGSNEQFFGPGTRLTVL.